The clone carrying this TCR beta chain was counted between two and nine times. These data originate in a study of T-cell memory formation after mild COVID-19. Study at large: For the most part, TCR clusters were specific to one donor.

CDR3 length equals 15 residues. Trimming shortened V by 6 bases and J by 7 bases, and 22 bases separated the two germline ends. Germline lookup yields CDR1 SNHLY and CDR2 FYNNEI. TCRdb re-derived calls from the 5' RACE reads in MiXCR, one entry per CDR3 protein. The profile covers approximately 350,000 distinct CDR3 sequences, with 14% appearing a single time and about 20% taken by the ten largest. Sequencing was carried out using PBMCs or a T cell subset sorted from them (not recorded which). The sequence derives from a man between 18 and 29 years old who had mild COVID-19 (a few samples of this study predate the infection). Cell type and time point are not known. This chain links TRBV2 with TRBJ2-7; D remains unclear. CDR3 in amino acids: CASSPPDPRLGEQYV. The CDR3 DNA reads TGTGCCAGCAGCCCCCCGGACCCAAGACTGGGAGAGCAGTACGTC.